The source of this TCR beta chain is a study of cytomegalovirus exposure and HLA in healthy donors. Study results and limitations: Later analysis showed TCR association rates varying by HLA locus, highest for DRB1 and lowest for HLA-C. Likely technical artifact: a cluster of highly shared sequence variants. Presence/absence comparisons presumed near-even sequencing depth among donors. It was only CMV serostatus that was available as immune exposure information.

PCR employed 60 Vbeta and 13 Jbeta primers. Using immunoSEQ multiplex PCR, the repertoire was profiled, and TCRdb retains in-frame clones only, with some absent. The data contain approximately 120,000 clones, roughly 73% of them singletons. Remarks on this clone: Its antigen remains unidentified.

The V gene's germline CDR1 is MDHEN and CDR2 SYDVKM. The CDR3 extends over 15 amino acids. Trimming removed 5 bases at V and 2 bases at J, with 10 bases between. This receptor was obtained from a man aged 55 to 69 in good health and CMV-seropositive. Sequencing was carried out using PBMCs. V usage is TRBV28 and J usage is TRBJ2-6, with D possibly TRBD2 on 5 matching bases. The CDR3 DNA reads TGTGCCAGCAGTAACACAGCGGCTGGGGCCAACGTCCTGACTTTC. Its protein is CASSNTAAGANVLTF.